This T cell receptor (beta chain) is from a study of OX40 agonist ivuxolimab in advanced cancers. The CDR3 is 15 residues long. V gave up 3 bases and J gave up 6 bases; unmatched junction bases: 7. Germline CDR1 reads KGHSH; CDR2 reads LQKENI. The repertoire was sequenced with immunoSEQ multiplex PCR; TCRdb's copy has only in-frame clones and lacks some. The sample has approximately 69,000 clones; just over 85% are singletons. Study-wide points: Low normalized T-cell clonal expansion was additionally recorded for some nonresponders. Average numbers of expanded clones were greater in CD8+ T cells than in CD4+. Among expanded peripheral T cells, antigen specificity went undetermined.

Of note for this clone: Antigen: not known.

The receptor's source is an adult with an advanced solid tumor such as melanoma, head and neck, liver or kidney cancer. The specimen was CD4+ or CD8+ T cells sorted from blood, collected in a trial of the OX40 agonist ivuxolimab. V is TRBV18 and J is TRBJ1-5; 8 nucleotides match TRBD1. The CDR3: CASSPLGQGSQPQHF. The CDR3 DNA sequence: TGTGCCAGCTCACCCCTAGGACAGGGCAGTCAGCCCCAGCATTTT.